This T cell receptor beta chain derives from a study of siplizumab effects on memory and regulatory T cells. The study's findings and limits: There appeared to be greater diversity in naive T cells than in memory cells, and naive T cells seemed major contributors to the alloresponse. The suppressive capacity of proliferating Tregs from siplizumab cultures remained unconfirmed.

V lost 8 bases, J lost 1 base, and 15 bases lay in between. This CDR3 has 15 amino acids. Germline loops: CDR1 MNHNS, CDR2 SASEGT. Assays captured about 10^5 TCR templates per sample. Profiled with immunoSEQ multiplex PCR; TCRdb holds only in-frame clones, not every one. In the table there are 90,000 to 120,000 clones, about 91% of which are singletons. For this clone: As yet, its antigen is unknown.

This receptor was taken from a human donor in good health. Some clones in this sample may be carry-over from other donors' samples. The chain recombines TRBV6-1 with TRBJ2-1, with D uncertain. Sample: CD4+ T cells sorted from blood. This chain's CDR3 is CASGDEATSYNEQFF. CDR3 in DNA: TGTGCCAGCGGGGATGAAGCGACGTCCTACAATGAGCAGTTCTTC.